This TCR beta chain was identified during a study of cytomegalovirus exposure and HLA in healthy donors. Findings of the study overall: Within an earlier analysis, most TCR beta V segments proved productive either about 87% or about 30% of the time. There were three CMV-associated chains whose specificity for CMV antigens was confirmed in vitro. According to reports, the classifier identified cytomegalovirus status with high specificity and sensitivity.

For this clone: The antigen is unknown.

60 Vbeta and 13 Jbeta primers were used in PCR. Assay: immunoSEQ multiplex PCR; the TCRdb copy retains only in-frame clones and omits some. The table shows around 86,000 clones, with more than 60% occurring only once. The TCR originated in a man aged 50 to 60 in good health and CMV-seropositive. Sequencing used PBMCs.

CDR3 in DNA: TGCGCCAGCAGTCCAAGAATTCGAGGCAAGGACTCCGATAGCAATCAGCCCCAGCATTTT. Residues: CASSPRIRGKDSDSNQPQHF. The J gene is TRBJ1-5, the V gene TRBV4-1; D unresolved. CDR3 length equals 20 residues. The germline gives CDR1 MGHRA, CDR2 YSYEKL. The V end was cut by 6 bases, the J end by 0 bases, with 27 bases between.